The source of this T cell receptor beta chain is a study of beta chain features in type 1 diabetes. Study-wide context: Examination covered some 110,000,000 sorted cells spanning all samples. Notes on the study in general: Type 1 diabetes patients had fewer VDJ junction insertions and more deletions.

Details on this clone: Its antigen is unidentified.

The germline V gene encodes CDR1 LGHNA and CDR2 YSLEER. CDR3 length: 17 residues. V shed 0 bases, J shed 1 base, and the junction held 5 bases outside the gene matches. What was sequenced were expressed TCRB transcripts, since all of the isolated RNA had been reverse transcribed. This table comes from immunoSEQ multiplex PCR, and its TCRdb copy is limited to in-frame clones, with some not included. The data show about 260,000 clones, more than 65% seen once. This TCR derives from a man aged 25 to 40 in good health. The source material was naive CD4+ T cells from blood. This chain joins TRBV4-3 and TRBJ2-4, with TRBD2 identical over 8 bases. The CDR3: CASSQDHGGRAKNIQYF. CDR3 sequence (DNA): TGCGCCAGCAGCCAAGATCACGGCGGGAGGGCCAAAAACATTCAGTACTTC.